The present T cell receptor beta chain was sequenced within a study of tissue T cells after allogeneic stem cell transplantation. CDR1 and CDR2 (germline): LNHNV, YYDKDF (reference sequence). The CDR3 length is 16 residues. The V gene lost 1 base and the J gene lost 3 bases, with 15 bases spanning the gap. Profiled with immunoSEQ multiplex PCR; TCRdb holds only in-frame clones, not every one. The sample carries roughly 4,000 clones, around 60% recorded once. This sequence was found in a male donor older than 55 with lung cancer. This chain connects TRBV15 to TRBJ1-2; D is possibly TRBD1 (5 bases). Sequences were derived from left colon tissue, sampled at autopsy. As DNA, the CDR3 is TGTGCCACCAGCAGAGCTAGGGGAGATTGGGACTATGGCTACACCTTC. It is translated as CATSRARGDWDYGYTF.